The clone carrying this T cell receptor beta chain was seen ten or more times. Its specificity is not known. The stable label applied to hyperthyroidism with no ophthalmopathy within 18 months of follow-up. Orbital computed tomography, together with clinical symptoms, serum thyroxine, TRAb and thyroid ultrasound, was used for diagnosis. This CDR3 is 15 amino acids long. Germline loops: CDR1 SGHAT, CDR2 FQNNGV. The V end was cut by 5 bases, the J end by 2 bases, with 15 bases between. The data derive from a study of Graves' ophthalmopathy and Graves' hyperthyroidism. General observations from the study: In blood appeared most of the expanded thyroid clonotypes whose frequency exceeded 0.001. The model predicted progression of ophthalmopathy with a sensitivity of about 70%, and its specificity was 72% to 85%.

Amplification of the TCR beta CDR3 regions used RNA transcripts (as template). The first-round RT-PCR employed HTBI primers together with the Qiagen OneStep RT-PCR kit. A multiplex PCR was then performed as the second round. MiXCR, applied by TCRdb to the multiplex PCR reads, yields one record per CDR3 protein. This table holds roughly 36,000 distinct CDR3 sequences, roughly 50% found once. The V gene is TRBV11-2, the J gene TRBJ1-1; D remains ambiguous. This TCR came from an adult woman with stable Graves' hyperthyroidism. The specimen was peripheral blood. The CDR3, as DNA: TGTGCCAGCAGCGCTCAAGGCACAGCAAACACTGAAGCTTTCTTT. Its protein product is CASSAQGTANTEAFF. Using reference TRBV11-2 and TRBJ1-1 for the parts outside the CDR3, the full variable domain is EAGVAQSPRYKIIEKRQSVAFWCNPISGHATLYWYQQILGQGPKLLIQFQNNGVVDDSQLPKDRFSAERLKGVDSTLKIQPAKLEDSAVYLCASSAQGTANTEAFFGQGTRLTVV.